This paragraph reports one T cell receptor beta chain. Its specificity is not known. Genomic DNA served as template for TCR beta VDJ and CDR3 profiling. MiXCR, applied by TCRdb to the reads, yields one record per CDR3 protein. Of around 200,000 distinct CDR3 sequences listed, around 50% are singletons. Germline CDR1 and CDR2: GTSNPN and SVGIG (reference sequence). This CDR3 region has 13 residues. Trimming took off 2 bases at V and 1 base at J, with 8 bases between the two ends. Individuals selected for sequencing had exhibited CD8+CD57+ cell expansion on flow cytometry. The data were obtained in a study of CD8+CD57+ T cells in acquired aplastic anemia. Overall study findings and caveats: Comparison of patients with controls identified 25 to 30 shared CD8+ CDR3 sequences.

What was sequenced was sorted CD4+, CD8+, or CD8+CD57+ T cells (not recorded which) from PBMCs. The sequence came from a human donor with aplastic anemia. The gene calls are TRBV30 and TRBJ1-1; D remains unclear. The CDR3 region is CAWSIVANTEAFF. The DNA for the CDR3 is TGTGCCTGGAGTATAGTGGCGAACACTGAAGCTTTCTTT.